The rows below give T cell receptor beta chains drawn from one sample of a study of beta chain features in type 1 diabetes. Assay: immunoSEQ multiplex PCR; the TCRdb copy retains only in-frame clones and omits some. The repertoire holds about 360,000 clones, with around 12% as singletons. Material for sequencing was naive CD4+ T cells from blood. All receptors come from a man between 18 and 35 years old in good health. Both conserved end residues are part of each CDR3. The D gene is left open where the match is weak. Where a row states a size, it is once, few, many or the class of an expanded clone; other rows omit it.

v_gene	d_gene	j_gene	abundance	CDR3aa	CDR3nt
TRBV2	-	TRBJ2-4	few	CASSDELAKNIQYF	TGTGCCAGCAGTGATGAACTAGCCAAAAACATTCAGTACTTC
TRBV28	-	TRBJ1-5	-	CASTSTHQPQHF	TGTGCCAGCACTTCGACACATCAGCCCCAGCATTTT
TRBV28	TRBD1	TRBJ2-7	few	CASSPWDRYYEQYF	TGTGCCAGCAGTCCCTGGGACAGATACTACGAGCAGTACTTC
TRBV5-1	-	TRBJ2-3	-	CASSLWGVGGTDTQYF	TGCGCCAGCAGCTTGTGGGGGGTAGGAGGCACAGATACGCAGTATTTT
TRBV5-1	TRBD1	TRBJ2-3	-	CASSLEGDSKTDTQYF	TGCGCCAGCAGCCTGGAAGGGGACAGTAAAACAGATACGCAGTATTTT
TRBV27	-	TRBJ1-1	-	CASSLPRVSEAFF	TGTGCCAGCAGTTTACCCCGGGTATCTGAAGCTTTCTTT
TRBV27	TRBD1	TRBJ1-2	few	CASTRTGGLGYTF	TGTGCCAGCACGAGGACAGGGGGCTTAGGCTACACCTTC
TRBV5-1	TRBD1	TRBJ2-7	-	CASSSTTGAYEQYF	TGCGCCAGCAGCTCCACGACAGGGGCGTACGAGCAGTACTTC
TRBV13	-	TRBJ1-1	few	CASSHFKGTLTEAFF	TGTGCCAGCAGCCACTTCAAGGGGACTCTGACTGAAGCTTTCTTT
TRBV7-3	TRBD2	TRBJ2-2	-	CASSWGGNTGELFF	TGTGCCAGCAGCTGGGGGGGGAACACCGGGGAGCTGTTTTTT
TRBV7-2	TRBD1	TRBJ2-2	-	CATSGTGNTGELFF	TGTGCCACGTCCGGGACAGGGAACACCGGGGAGCTGTTTTTT
TRBV28	-	TRBJ2-2	few	CASSFLDRLTGELFF	TGTGCCAGCAGTTTTCTAGACAGGCTAACCGGGGAGCTGTTTTTT
TRBV7-7	TRBD1	TRBJ2-7	-	CASSLGDRDSYEQYF	TGTGCCAGCAGCTTAGGGGACAGGGATTCGTACGAGCAGTACTTC
TRBV5-8	-	TRBJ2-5	few	CASSGHDLPGTQYF	TGTGCCAGCAGCGGACACGACCTCCCCGGGACCCAGTACTTC
TRBV18	-	TRBJ1-3	-	CASSTRLVSGNTIYF	TGTGCCAGCTCAACCCGGTTAGTCTCTGGAAACACCATATATTTT
TRBV18	-	TRBJ2-7	-	CASSPSGEQYF	TGTGCCAGCTCACCATCAGGGGAGCAGTACTTC
TRBV7-2	TRBD1	TRBJ2-7	few	CASSLVLAGGYEQYF	TGTGCCAGCAGCTTAGTGCTGGCAGGGGGCTACGAGCAGTACTTC
TRBV27	TRBD1	TRBJ2-6	few	CASSAGQGDSGANVLTF	TGTGCCAGCAGCGCGGGACAGGGGGACTCTGGGGCCAACGTCCTGACTTTC
TRBV5-1	TRBD1	TRBJ1-1	few	CASSSTPTGLGTEAFF	TGCGCCAGCAGCTCAACCCCGACAGGGCTCGGCACTGAAGCTTTCTTT
TRBV5-4	-	TRBJ1-2	-	CASSTDGVNGYTF	TGTGCCAGCAGCACGGACGGGGTAAACGGCTACACCTTC
TRBV25-1	-	TRBJ2-7	-	CASSEYTDCYF	TGTGCCAGCAGTGAATATACGGACTGCTACTTC
TRBV28	TRBD2	TRBJ2-1	few	CASRPGLAELAYNEQFF	TGTGCCAGCAGGCCTGGACTAGCGGAGCTAGCCTACAATGAGCAGTTCTTC
TRBV7-8	TRBD1	TRBJ1-1	-	CASSPWDSSMNTEAFF	TGTGCCAGCAGCCCATGGGACAGCTCCATGAACACTGAAGCTTTCTTT
TRBV28	TRBD1	TRBJ1-5	few	CASSGTGRDQPQHF	TGTGCCAGCAGTGGGACAGGGCGGGATCAGCCCCAGCATTTT
TRBV29-1	-	TRBJ1-1	few	CSVKDTYTEAFF	TGCAGCGTCAAGGACACTTACACTGAAGCTTTCTTT
TRBV6-6	TRBD2	TRBJ2-7	few	CASSLRGDEQYF	TGTGCCAGCAGCCTTCGGGGGGACGAGCAGTACTTC
TRBV6-1	-	TRBJ2-7	-	CASSEEQIYEQYF	TGTGCCAGCAGTGAAGAACAGATCTACGAGCAGTACTTC
TRBV11-2	TRBD1	TRBJ1-2	few	CASSRYRGTYGYTF	TGTGCCAGCAGCAGGTACAGGGGAACCTATGGCTACACCTTC